This TCR beta chain appears in the sequencing data of a study of T cells in Graves' hyperthyroidism and ophthalmopathy. Study conclusions and caveats: Ophthalmopathy got predicted by the model a median around six months before its onset.

What was amplified from RNA transcripts were TCR beta CDR3 regions. The HTBI primer set served for first-round RT-PCR of the TCR CDR3. Each CDR3 protein gets one entry after TCRdb re-called the multiplex PCR reads with MiXCR. Here the sample spans some 720,000 distinct CDR3 sequences, about 15% being singletons. Diagnosing involved the use of clinical symptoms, serum thyroxine and TRAb, thyroid ultrasound and orbital computed tomography. Extraction of PBMCs used about 9.2 ml of fresh peripheral blood. This clonotype was recorded at least ten times. As yet, its antigen is unknown. The V gene's germline CDR1 is MDHEN and CDR2 SYDVKM. This CDR3 is built from 13 residues. Trimming cost V 1 base and J 11 bases, with 14 bases left between them.

The sequenced sample consisted of blood. The source of this sequence is a man aged 18 to 29 with Graves' hyperthyroidism. This chain connects TRBV28 to TRBJ1-1; D may be TRBD1 (6 bases). The CDR3 DNA reads as TGTGCCAGCAGTTTATTGGCGCAGGGGACGGCTTTCTTT. Translated: CASSLLAQGTAFF.